Below are 26 T cell receptor beta chains sequenced from a single sample in a study. TCRdb re-derived calls from the RT-PCR reads in MiXCR, one entry per CDR3 protein. The sample shows about 680,000 distinct CDR3 sequences, approximately 14% of them seen only once. Sequenced input: memory CD4+ T cells from blood. These receptors originate from a female donor in good health, serving as a healthy control.

The sample holds a few counts of this clonotype. The chain links TRBV20-1 to TRBJ2-1; 9 bases fit TRBD2. The V and J ends lost 3 bases and 4 bases, in that order; junction bases with no gene match: 10. The germline gives CDR1 DFQATT, CDR2 SNEGSKA (reference sequence). This CDR3 comprises 16 residues. In DNA, the CDR3 is TGCAGTGCTAGGCCTACCGGGACTAGCCGTTACAATGAGCAGTTCTTC. Protein sequence: CSARPTGTSRYNEQFF.

This clonotype was recorded many times. V is TRBV6-6 and J is TRBJ1-1; D is possibly TRBD1 (6 bases). The CDR3 is 14 amino acids. Looked up from germline, CDR1 is MNHNY and CDR2 is SVGAGI (reference sequence). The V end lost 6 bases, the J end lost 4 bases, and 15 bases lay between the germline ends. The chain's CDR3 is CASSQGTLGTEAFF. Written as DNA, the CDR3 is TGTGCCAGCAGCCAGGGGACGCTGGGCACTGAAGCTTTCTTT.

This clonotype was detected ten times or more. This sequence joins TRBV29-1 and TRBJ2-5; tentative D call: TRBD1 (6 bases). CDR3 size: 14 residues. Germline CDR1 and CDR2: SQVTM and ANQGSEA. V was shortened by 3 bases and J by 4 bases, with 15 bases between the two germline ends. CDR3 region: CSVEGAWVGETQYF. CDR3 DNA sequence: TGCAGCGTTGAGGGGGCTTGGGTGGGAGAGACCCAGTACTTC.

This clonotype was recorded a few times. The chain couples TRBV3-1 to TRBJ1-2; 8 nucleotides match TRBD1. Germline V gives CDR1 LGHDT, CDR2 YNNKEL (reference sequence). This CDR3 spans 14 amino acids. Trimming cost V 2 bases and J 3 bases; bases outside gene matches: 2. The CDR3 nucleotides are TGTGCCAGCAGCCAAAGACAGGGGCACTATGGCTACACCTTC. Protein: CASSQRQGHYGYTF.

The V and J genes are TRBV20-1 and TRBJ2-5; a possible D gene is TRBD1 (5 bases). The germline gives CDR1 DFQATT, CDR2 SNEGSKA (reference sequence). The CDR3 is 13 amino acids. Trimming removed 3 bases at V and 0 bases at J, with 8 bases between. In DNA form, the CDR3 reads TGCAGTGCTAGGGACATCCACCAAGAGACCCAGTACTTC. Protein: CSARDIHQETQYF.

This clonotype was seen more than once but under ten times. The rearrangement links TRBV20-1 to TRBJ2-1; a possible D gene is TRBD2 (5 bases). This CDR3 comprises 13 residues. Trimming removed 6 bases from V and 5 bases from J, with 14 bases in between. Per germline, CDR1 DFQATT and CDR2 SNEGSKA (reference sequence). The DNA of the CDR3 is TGCAGTGCGGACCGGGATTTAAACAATGAGCAGTTCTTC. Amino acid sequence: CSADRDLNNEQFF.

The V gene is TRBV24-1, the J gene TRBJ2-3; 9 nucleotides align to TRBD1. Germline values: CDR1 KGHDR, CDR2 SFDVKD. This CDR3 comprises 13 residues. Trimming at V came to 4 bases and at J to 9 bases, leaving 4 bases not matched to a gene. CDR3 sequence: CATSEGGTGTQYF. The CDR3 DNA reads as TGTGCCACCAGTGAGGGCGGGACAGGGACGCAGTATTTT.

This clonotype was recorded at least ten times. The chain uses TRBV9 and TRBJ1-2; D may be TRBD1 (5 bases). The V end lost 3 bases, the J end lost 7 bases, and 16 bases lay between the germline ends. The CDR3 sequence is 14 residues long. Germline V gene data show CDR1 as SGDLS and CDR2 as YYNGEE. CDR3 protein: CASSAAGTGGGYTF. The CDR3 DNA follows: TGTGCCAGCAGCGCCGCCGGGACCGGAGGTGGCTACACCTTC.

With regard to this clonotype: A much larger clonotype is one base distant, so this may be a read error. V usage is TRBV29-1 and J usage is TRBJ1-1; D is undetermined. In germline, CDR1 is SQVTM, CDR2 ANQGSEA. CDR3 length: 11 amino acids. The CDR3 nucleotides read TGCAGCGTTTCTTGGAACACTGAAGATTTCTTT. Residues: CSVSWNTEDFF.

The V call is TRBV7-9, the J call TRBJ2-3; unclear D gene. The ends were cut back, 4 bases at V and 7 bases at J, with 9 bases in the middle. Germline CDR1 SEHNR, CDR2 FQNEAQ (reference sequence). CDR3 length: 12 residues. CDR3 protein: CASSSDANTQYF. As DNA, the CDR3 is TGTGCCAGCAGCTCGGATGCGAATACGCAGTATTTT.

The J gene is TRBJ2-1, the V gene TRBV19; 12 bases match TRBD2. This CDR3 has 15 residues. Losses at the gene ends were 5 bases for V and 8 bases for J; bases not matched to a gene: 7. CDR1 and CDR2 from the germline V gene are LNHDA and SQIVND (reference sequence). CDR3 in DNA: TGTGCCAGTAGTGTTCTAGCGGGAGGGCCACATGAGCAGTTCTTC. Its translation: CASSVLAGGPHEQFF.

J is TRBJ1-5 and V is TRBV12-3 or TRBV12-4; the D gene is possibly TRBD1 (6 bases). CDR3 length: 15 residues. V gave up 1 base and J gave up 3 bases, with 10 bases separating them. DNA of the CDR3: TGTGCCAGCAGTTTAGGGACAGTTCCCAATCAGCCCCAGCATTTT. Protein: CASSLGTVPNQPQHF.

This sequence joins TRBV7-2 and TRBJ2-1; the D gene is possibly TRBD1 (5 bases). V was clipped by 1 base and J by 15 bases, with 16 bases between them. The CDR3 spans 13 residues. CDR1 is SGHTA, CDR2 FQGNSA, per germline. CDR3 sequence (DNA): TGTGCCAGCAGCTTAGAAGTCGAAGGGGTGCGGTTCTTC. Amino acid sequence: CASSLEVEGVRFF.

This clonotype was found many times. V usage is TRBV6-2 or TRBV6-3 and J usage is TRBJ2-5, with a possible D match to TRBD2 (6 bases). Trimming removed 6 bases at V and 4 bases at J, with 24 bases between. The CDR3 is made up of 17 amino acids. The germline gives CDR1 MNHEY, CDR2 SVGEGT. This CDR3 reads CASRVWAGRGDSETQYF. CDR3 nucleotide sequence: TGTGCCAGCAGGGTATGGGCGGGAAGGGGCGATTCAGAGACCCAGTACTTC.

The CDR3 coding sequence is TGCAGTGCGCGAGGAGCGGCTAATCAAAATGAGCAGTTCTTC. Its protein product is CSARGAANQNEQFF. V and J are TRBV20-1 and TRBJ2-1, with D possibly being TRBD2 (5 bases). The CDR3 consists of 14 residues. Trimming shortened V by 6 bases and J by 7 bases, and 19 bases separated the two germline ends. Germline V lookup: CDR1 DFQATT, CDR2 SNEGSKA (reference sequence).

This clonotype was seen at least ten times. The chain joins TRBV4-3 to TRBJ2-7, with no clear D. CDR3 length: 14 residues. The V end lost 4 bases, the J end lost 5 bases, and 15 bases lay between the germline ends. CDR1 and CDR2 from the germline V gene are LGHNA and YSLEER. The CDR3 coding sequence is TGCGCCAGCAGCCCAATGGCACAATCCGACGAGCAGTACTTC. Its translation is CASSPMAQSDEQYF.

This sequence joins TRBV6-5 and TRBJ2-7; 10 positions match TRBD2. The CDR3 covers 21 residues. Trimming removed 4 bases from V and 0 bases from J; junction bases left unmatched: 21. Germline V gene lookup returns CDR1 MNHEY and CDR2 SVGAGI. The CDR3: CASSSRYPSGSATQSSYEQYF. In nucleotides, the CDR3 is TGTGCCAGCAGTTCCCGATACCCTAGCGGGAGCGCTACTCAGAGCTCCTACGAGCAGTACTTC.

This clonotype has just a few counts. The chain uses TRBV6-1 and TRBJ2-3, with D uncertain. Germline V gives CDR1 MNHNS, CDR2 SASEGT. Trimming shortened V by 1 base and J by 7 bases, and 12 bases separated the two germline ends. CDR3 length equals 14 residues. CDR3 protein: CASSEGFSIYTQYF. CDR3 coding DNA: TGTGCCAGCAGTGAAGGTTTTAGCATATATACGCAGTATTTT.

V and J are TRBV28 and TRBJ2-7; 7 nucleotides agree with TRBD1. This CDR3 is built from 14 residues. Germline CDR1 MDHEN, CDR2 SYDVKM. The V and J ends lost 6 bases and 2 bases, in that order; junction bases with no gene match: 7. CDR3 protein: CASRENRGTYEQYF. DNA for the CDR3: TGTGCCAGCAGAGAGAACAGGGGTACCTACGAGCAGTACTTC.

This clonotype was seen a few times. This chain joins TRBV9 and TRBJ1-6, with a possible D match to TRBD1 (6 bases). The germline gives CDR1 SGDLS, CDR2 YYNGEE. V dropped 1 base and J dropped 13 bases, with 12 bases sitting between them. The CDR3 length is 13 residues. CDR3: CASSVYHGQPLHF. CDR3 coding DNA: TGTGCCAGCAGCGTATATCATGGACAGCCCCTCCACTTT.

This sequence joins TRBV5-1 and TRBJ1-2; TRBD1 matches at 9 bases. Germline assignment: CDR1 SGHRS and CDR2 YFSETQ. V lost 0 bases, J lost 7 bases, and 4 bases stayed unmatched. This CDR3 region has 14 residues. This CDR3 reads CASSLGDRDTGYTF. As DNA, the CDR3 is TGCGCCAGCAGCTTGGGGGACAGGGATACTGGCTACACCTTC. The entire variable domain, with the rest obtained from reference TRBV5-1 and TRBJ1-2, is as follows: KAGVTQTPRYLIKTRGQQVTLSCSPISGHRSVSWYQQTPGQGLQFLFEYFSETQRNKGNFPGRFSGRQFSNSRSEMNVSTLELGDSALYLCASSLGDRDTGYTFGSGTRLTVV.

The table lists this clonotype with many counts. The rearrangement links TRBV6-5 to TRBJ2-7; D might be TRBD2 (6 bases). In germline, CDR1 is MNHEY, CDR2 SVGAGI. CDR3 size: 13 residues. V lost 8 bases, J lost 6 bases, and 17 bases lay in between. The chain's CDR3 is CASRRALSGEQYF. CDR3 nucleotides: TGTGCCAGCCGGAGGGCCCTGAGTGGCGAGCAGTACTTC.

The chain links TRBV15 to TRBJ1-6; TRBD1 agrees at 10 bases. The CDR3 is 15 amino acids. Germline assignment: CDR1 LNHNV and CDR2 YYDKDF (reference sequence). Trimming at V came to 4 bases and at J to 8 bases, leaving 5 bases not matched to a gene. CDR3: CATSITTGGDSPLHF. CDR3 DNA: TGTGCCACCAGCATAACGACAGGGGGCGATTCACCCCTCCACTTT.

This clonotype was observed a handful of times. This chain joins TRBV7-2 and TRBJ1-2; no clear D gene. V lost 5 bases and J 5 bases, leaving 15 bases between the germline ends. The CDR3 extends over 14 amino acids. Germline loops: CDR1 SGHTA, CDR2 FQGNSA. The CDR3 here is CASSQNAGGYGYTF. CDR3 nucleotide sequence: TGTGCCAGCAGCCAGAATGCGGGTGGATATGGCTACACCTTC.

This clonotype was recorded many times. The V gene is TRBV12-3 or TRBV12-4, the J gene TRBJ1-2; D is unclear. This CDR3 has 12 amino acids. Trimming took off 6 bases at V and 7 bases at J, with 12 bases between the two ends. In DNA, the CDR3 is TGTGCCAGCAGCTTCCTACGAGGTGGCTACACCTTC. It is translated as CASSFLRGGYTF.

This clonotype has a handful of counts. The rearrangement links TRBV5-6 to TRBJ1-5; D is unresolved. This CDR3 comprises 13 residues. V was shortened by 4 bases and J by 5 bases, with 10 bases between the two germline ends. Germline V lookup: CDR1 SGHDT, CDR2 YYEEEE. CDR3 bases: TGTGCCAGCAGCCGAAGTTTTGATCAGCCCCAGCATTTT. As protein: CASSRSFDQPQHF.